Given below is one TCR beta chain in context. Its antigen remains unknown. CDR1 MNHEY and CDR2 SMNVEV come from the germline V gene (reference sequence). This CDR3 has 15 amino acids. V lost 1 base, J lost 6 bases, and 13 bases lay in between. The sample originates from a study of T-cell reconstitution after alpha-beta-depleted transplantation in children. Preparation of the TCRbeta library was carried out with unique molecular identifiers. MiXCR, run by TCRdb on the PCR reads, gives a single entry per CDR3 protein. The repertoire holds more than 200,000 distinct CDR3 sequences, with more than 20% as singletons. The study, taken as a whole, reports: T cells produced anew were the main source of T-cell counts and diversity one year after transplant. Roughly two months post-transplant, alpha-beta T cells reportedly originated from several hundred graft clones that had expanded. Some patients' high day-60 TCRbeta diversity was traced to surviving recipient T cells and thymic progenitors.

The chain combines TRBV27 with TRBJ2-1; D unresolved. The sample in question was PBMCs, obtained before TCRalphabeta/CD19-depleted stem cell transplant. The origin of this receptor is a girl aged 2-10 years with Fanconi anemia, due to receive a stem cell transplant. The CDR3 DNA is TGTGCCAGCAGTTTATATGGGTCATTAGGCAATGAGCAGTTCTTC. Residues: CASSLYGSLGNEQFF.